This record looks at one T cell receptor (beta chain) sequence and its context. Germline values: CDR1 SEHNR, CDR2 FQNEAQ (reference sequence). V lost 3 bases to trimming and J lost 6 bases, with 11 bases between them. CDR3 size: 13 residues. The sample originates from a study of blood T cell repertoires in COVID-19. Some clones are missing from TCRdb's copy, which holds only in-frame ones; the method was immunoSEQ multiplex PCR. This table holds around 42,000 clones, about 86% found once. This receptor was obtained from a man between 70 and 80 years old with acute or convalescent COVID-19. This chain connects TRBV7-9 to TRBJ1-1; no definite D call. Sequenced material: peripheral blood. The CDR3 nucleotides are TGTGCCAGCAGCTTTCTAGAGGGTTCTGAAGCTTTCTTT. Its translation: CASSFLEGSEAFF.